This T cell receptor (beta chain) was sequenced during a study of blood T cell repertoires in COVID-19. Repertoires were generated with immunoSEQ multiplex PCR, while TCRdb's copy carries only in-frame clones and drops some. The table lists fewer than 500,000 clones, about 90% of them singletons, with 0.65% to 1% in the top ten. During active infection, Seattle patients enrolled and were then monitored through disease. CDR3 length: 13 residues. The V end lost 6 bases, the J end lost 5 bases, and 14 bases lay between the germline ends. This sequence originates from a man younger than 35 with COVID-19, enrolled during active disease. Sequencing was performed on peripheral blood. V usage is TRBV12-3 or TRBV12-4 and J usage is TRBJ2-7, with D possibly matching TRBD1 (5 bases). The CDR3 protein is CASSLTQGNEQYF. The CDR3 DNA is TGTGCCAGCAGCCTCACCCAGGGAAACGAGCAGTACTTC.